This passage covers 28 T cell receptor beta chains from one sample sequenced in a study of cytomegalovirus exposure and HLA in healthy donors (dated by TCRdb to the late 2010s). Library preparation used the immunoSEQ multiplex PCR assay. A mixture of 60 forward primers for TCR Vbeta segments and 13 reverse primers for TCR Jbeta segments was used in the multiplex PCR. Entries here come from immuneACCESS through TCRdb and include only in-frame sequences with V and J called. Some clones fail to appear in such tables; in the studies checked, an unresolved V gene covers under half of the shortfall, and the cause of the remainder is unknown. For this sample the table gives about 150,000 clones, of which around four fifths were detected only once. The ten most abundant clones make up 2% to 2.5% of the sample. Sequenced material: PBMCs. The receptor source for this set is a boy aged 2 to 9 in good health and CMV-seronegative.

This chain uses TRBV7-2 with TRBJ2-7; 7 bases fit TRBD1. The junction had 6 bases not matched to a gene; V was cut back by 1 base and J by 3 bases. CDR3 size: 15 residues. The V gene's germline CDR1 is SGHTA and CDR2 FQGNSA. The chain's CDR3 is CASSLERGQSYEQYF. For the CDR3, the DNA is TGTGCCAGCAGCTTAGAAAGGGGGCAGAGCTACGAGCAGTACTTC.

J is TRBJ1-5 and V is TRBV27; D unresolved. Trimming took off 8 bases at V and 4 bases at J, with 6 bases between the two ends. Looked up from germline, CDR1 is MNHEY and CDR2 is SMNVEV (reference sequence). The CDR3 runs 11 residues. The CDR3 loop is CASGLNQPQHF. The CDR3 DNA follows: TGTGCCAGCGGCCTTAATCAGCCCCAGCATTTT.

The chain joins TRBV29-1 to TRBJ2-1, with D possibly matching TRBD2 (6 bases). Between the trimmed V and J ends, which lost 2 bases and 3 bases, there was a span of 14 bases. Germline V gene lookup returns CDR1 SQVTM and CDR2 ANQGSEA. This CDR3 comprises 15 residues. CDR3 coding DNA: TGCAGCGTTGAACATTACGCGGGGCTCTACAATGAGCAGTTCTTC. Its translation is CSVEHYAGLYNEQFF.

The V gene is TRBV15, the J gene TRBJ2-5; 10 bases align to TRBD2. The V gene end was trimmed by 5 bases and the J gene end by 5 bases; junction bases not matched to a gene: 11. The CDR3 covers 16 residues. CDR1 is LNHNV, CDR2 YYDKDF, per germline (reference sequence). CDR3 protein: CATSALGLAGVETQYF. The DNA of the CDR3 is TGTGCCACCAGCGCCCTTGGGCTAGCGGGGGTGGAGACCCAGTACTTC.

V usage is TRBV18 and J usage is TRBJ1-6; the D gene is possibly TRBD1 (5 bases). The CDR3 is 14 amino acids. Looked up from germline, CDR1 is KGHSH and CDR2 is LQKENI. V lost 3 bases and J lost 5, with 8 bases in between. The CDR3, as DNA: TGTGCCAGCTCACCGACAGACAATAATTCACCCCTCCACTTT. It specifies CASSPTDNNSPLHF. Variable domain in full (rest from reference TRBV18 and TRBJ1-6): NAGVMQNPRHLVRRRGQEARLRCSPMKGHSHVYWYRQLPEEGLKFMVYLQKENIIDESGMPKERFSAEFPKEGPSILRIQQVVRGDSAAYFCASSPTDNNSPLHFGNGTRLTVT.

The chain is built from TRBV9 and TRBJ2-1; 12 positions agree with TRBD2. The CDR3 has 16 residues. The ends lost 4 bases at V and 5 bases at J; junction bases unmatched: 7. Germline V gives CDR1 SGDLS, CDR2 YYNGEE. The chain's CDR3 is CASSPHRLAGDNEQFF. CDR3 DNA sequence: TGTGCCAGCAGCCCCCACCGACTAGCGGGGGACAATGAGCAGTTCTTC.

The CDR3 coding sequence is TGTGCCAGTAGTCCCAGGGGAATCATGAACACTGAAGCTTTCTTT. This sequence encodes CASSPRGIMNTEAFF. V and J are TRBV19 and TRBJ1-1, with D possibly being TRBD1 (6 bases). This CDR3 is 15 amino acids long. CDR1 and CDR2 from the germline V gene are LNHDA and SQIVND (reference sequence). V dropped 5 bases and J dropped 0 bases, with 13 bases sitting between them.

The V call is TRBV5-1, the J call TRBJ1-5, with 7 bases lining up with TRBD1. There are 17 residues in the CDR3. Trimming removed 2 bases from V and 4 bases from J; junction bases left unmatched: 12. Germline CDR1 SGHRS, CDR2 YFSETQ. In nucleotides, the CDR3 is TGCGCCAGCAGCTTCAAGCTGGGACAGCCCAAGAATCAGCCCCAGCATTTT. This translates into CASSFKLGQPKNQPQHF.

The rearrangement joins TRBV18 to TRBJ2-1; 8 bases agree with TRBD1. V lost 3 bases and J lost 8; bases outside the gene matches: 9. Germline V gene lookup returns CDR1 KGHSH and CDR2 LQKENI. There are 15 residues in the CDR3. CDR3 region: CASSPEAGGSDEQFF. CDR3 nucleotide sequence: TGTGCCAGCTCACCGGAGGCAGGGGGCAGCGATGAGCAGTTCTTC.

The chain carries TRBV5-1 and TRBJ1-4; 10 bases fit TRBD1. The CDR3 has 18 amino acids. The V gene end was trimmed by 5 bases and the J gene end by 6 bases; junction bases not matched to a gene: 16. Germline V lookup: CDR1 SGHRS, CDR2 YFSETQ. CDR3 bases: TGCGCCAGCAGTTCAGCAGTCCCGGGACAGGGGTCGCATGAAAAACTGTTTTTT. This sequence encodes CASSSAVPGQGSHEKLFF.

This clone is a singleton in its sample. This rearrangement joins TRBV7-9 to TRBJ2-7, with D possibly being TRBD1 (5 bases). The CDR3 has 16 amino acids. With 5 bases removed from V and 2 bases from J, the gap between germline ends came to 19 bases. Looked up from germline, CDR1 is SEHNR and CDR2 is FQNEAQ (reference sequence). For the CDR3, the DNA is TGTGCCAGCAGCGATAGAAATGTGGGGCCAACCTACGAGCAGTACTTC. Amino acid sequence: CASSDRNVGPTYEQYF.

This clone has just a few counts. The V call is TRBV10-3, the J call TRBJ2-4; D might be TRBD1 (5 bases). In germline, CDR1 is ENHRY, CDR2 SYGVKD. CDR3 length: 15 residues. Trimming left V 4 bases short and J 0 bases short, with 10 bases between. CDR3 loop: CAISAEGVAKNIQYF. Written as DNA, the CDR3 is TGTGCCATCAGTGCGGAAGGGGTAGCCAAAAACATTCAGTACTTC.

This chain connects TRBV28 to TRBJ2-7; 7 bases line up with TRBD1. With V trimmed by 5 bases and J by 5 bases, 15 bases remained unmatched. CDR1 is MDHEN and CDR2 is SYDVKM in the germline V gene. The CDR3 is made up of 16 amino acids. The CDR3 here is CASSILQGLGVNEQYF. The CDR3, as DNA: TGTGCCAGCAGTATCCTACAGGGGCTGGGGGTGAACGAGCAGTACTTC.

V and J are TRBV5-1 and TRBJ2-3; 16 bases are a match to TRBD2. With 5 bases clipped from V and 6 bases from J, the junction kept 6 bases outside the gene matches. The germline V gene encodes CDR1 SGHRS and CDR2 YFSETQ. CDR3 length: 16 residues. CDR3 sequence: CASSPGLAGGVDTQYF. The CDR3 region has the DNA TGCGCCAGCAGTCCGGGACTAGCGGGGGGGGTGGATACGCAGTATTTT.

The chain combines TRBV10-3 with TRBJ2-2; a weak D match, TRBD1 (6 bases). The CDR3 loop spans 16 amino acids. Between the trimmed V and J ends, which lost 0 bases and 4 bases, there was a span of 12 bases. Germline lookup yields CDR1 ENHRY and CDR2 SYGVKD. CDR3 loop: CAISESGGPGTGELFF. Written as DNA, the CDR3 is TGTGCCATCAGTGAGTCAGGGGGTCCGGGCACCGGGGAGCTGTTTTTT.

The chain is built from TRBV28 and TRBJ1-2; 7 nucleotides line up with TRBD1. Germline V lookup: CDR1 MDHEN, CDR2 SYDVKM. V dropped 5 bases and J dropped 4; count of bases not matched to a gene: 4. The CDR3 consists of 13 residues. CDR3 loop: CASSPQGGYGYTF. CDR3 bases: TGTGCCAGCAGTCCCCAGGGGGGCTATGGCTACACCTTC.

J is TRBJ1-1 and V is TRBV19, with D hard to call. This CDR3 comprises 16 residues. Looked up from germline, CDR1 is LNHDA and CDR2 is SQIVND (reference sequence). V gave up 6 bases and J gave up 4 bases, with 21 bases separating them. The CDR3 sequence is CASSEELGLTGTEAFF. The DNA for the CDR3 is TGTGCCAGTAGCGAAGAATTAGGACTCACCGGCACTGAAGCTTTCTTT.

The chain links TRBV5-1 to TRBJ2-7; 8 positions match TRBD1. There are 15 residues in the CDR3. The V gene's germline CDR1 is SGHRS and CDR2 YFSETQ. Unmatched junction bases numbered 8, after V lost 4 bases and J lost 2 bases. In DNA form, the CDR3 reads TGCGCCAGCAGCCACCGGACAGGGAGAACCTACGAGCAGTACTTC. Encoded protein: CASSHRTGRTYEQYF.

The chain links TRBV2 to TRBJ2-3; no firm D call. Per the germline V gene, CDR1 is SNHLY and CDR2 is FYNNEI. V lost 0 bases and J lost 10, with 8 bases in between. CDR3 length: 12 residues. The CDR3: CASSEANTPQYF. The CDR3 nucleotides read TGTGCCAGCAGTGAAGCCAACACCCCGCAGTATTTT.

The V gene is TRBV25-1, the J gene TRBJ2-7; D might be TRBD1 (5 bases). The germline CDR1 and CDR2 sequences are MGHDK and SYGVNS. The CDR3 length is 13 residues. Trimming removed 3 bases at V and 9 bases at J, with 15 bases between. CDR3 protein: CASSELQGSVQYF. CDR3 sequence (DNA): TGTGCCAGCAGTGAGTTGCAGGGTTCGGTGCAGTACTTC.

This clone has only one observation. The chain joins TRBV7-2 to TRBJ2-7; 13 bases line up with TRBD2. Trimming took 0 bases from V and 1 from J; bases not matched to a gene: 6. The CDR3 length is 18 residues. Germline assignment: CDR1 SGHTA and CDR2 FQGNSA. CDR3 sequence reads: CASSLAGGGLAGSYEQYF. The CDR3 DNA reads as TGTGCCAGCAGCTTAGCGGGGGGGGGACTAGCGGGATCCTACGAGCAGTACTTC.

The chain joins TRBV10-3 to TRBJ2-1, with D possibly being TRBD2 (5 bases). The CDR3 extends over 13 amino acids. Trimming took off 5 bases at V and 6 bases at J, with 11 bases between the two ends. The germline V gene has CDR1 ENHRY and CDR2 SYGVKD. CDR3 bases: TGTGCCATCAGTTTCGCGGGTGGCAATGAGCAGTTCTTC. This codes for CAISFAGGNEQFF.

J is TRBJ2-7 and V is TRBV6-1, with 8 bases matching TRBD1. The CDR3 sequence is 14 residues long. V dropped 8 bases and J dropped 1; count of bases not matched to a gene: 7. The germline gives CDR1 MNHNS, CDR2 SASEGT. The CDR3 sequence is CASPGQGASYEQYF. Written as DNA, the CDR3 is TGTGCCAGCCCGGGGCAGGGGGCTTCCTACGAGCAGTACTTC.

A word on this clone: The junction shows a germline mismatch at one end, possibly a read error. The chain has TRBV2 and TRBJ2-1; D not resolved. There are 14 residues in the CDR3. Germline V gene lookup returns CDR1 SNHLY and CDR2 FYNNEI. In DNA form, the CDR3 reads TGTGCCAGCAGAGAAGCCCCGAGGCGCAATGAGCAGTTCTTC. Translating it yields CASREAPRRNEQFF.

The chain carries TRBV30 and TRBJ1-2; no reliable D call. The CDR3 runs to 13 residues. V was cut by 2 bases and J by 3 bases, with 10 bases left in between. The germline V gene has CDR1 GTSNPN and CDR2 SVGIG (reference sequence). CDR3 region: CAWSQRQDYGYTF. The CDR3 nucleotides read TGTGCCTGGAGTCAACGGCAGGACTATGGCTACACCTTC.

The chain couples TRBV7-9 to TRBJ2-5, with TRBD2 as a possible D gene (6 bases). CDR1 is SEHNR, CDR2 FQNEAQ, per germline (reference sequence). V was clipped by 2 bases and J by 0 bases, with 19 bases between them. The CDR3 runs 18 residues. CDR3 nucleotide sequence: TGTGCCAGCAGCTTAAGCCTGAATCGGGGCGGGAACCAAGAGACCCAGTACTTC. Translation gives CASSLSLNRGGNQETQYF.

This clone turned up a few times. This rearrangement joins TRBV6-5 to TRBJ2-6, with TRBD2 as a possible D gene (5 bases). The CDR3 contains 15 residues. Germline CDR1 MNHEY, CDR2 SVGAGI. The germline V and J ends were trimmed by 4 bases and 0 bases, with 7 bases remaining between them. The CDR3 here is CASSSGSSGANVLTF. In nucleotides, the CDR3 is TGTGCCAGCAGTTCGGGGAGCTCTGGGGCCAACGTCCTGACTTTC.

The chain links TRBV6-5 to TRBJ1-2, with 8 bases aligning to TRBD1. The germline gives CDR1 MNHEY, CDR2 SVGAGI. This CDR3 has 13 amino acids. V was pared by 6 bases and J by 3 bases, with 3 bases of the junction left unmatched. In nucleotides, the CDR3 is TGTGCCAGCAGGGACAGGGCGCACTATGGCTACACCTTC. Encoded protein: CASRDRAHYGYTF.